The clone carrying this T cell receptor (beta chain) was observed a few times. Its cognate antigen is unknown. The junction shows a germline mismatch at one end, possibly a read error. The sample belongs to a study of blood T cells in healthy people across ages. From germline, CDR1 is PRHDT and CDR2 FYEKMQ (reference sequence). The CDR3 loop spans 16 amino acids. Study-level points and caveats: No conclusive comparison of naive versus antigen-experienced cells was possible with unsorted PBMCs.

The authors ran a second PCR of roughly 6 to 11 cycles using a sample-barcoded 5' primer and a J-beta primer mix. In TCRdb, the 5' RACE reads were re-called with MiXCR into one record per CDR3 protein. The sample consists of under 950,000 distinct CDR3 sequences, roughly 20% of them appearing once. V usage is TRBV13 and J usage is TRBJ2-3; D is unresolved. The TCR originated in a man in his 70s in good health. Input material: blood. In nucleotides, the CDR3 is TGCGCCAGCAGCCAATTAGCCCTTAAGCACACAGATACGCAGTATTTT. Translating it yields CASSQLALKHTDTQYF.